This T cell receptor (beta chain) was sequenced in a study of beta chain features in type 1 diabetes. V lost 2 bases, J lost 5 bases, and 13 bases lay in between. The CDR3 runs 14 residues. Germline V lookup: CDR1 MNHEY, CDR2 SMNVEV (reference sequence). As every portion of the isolated RNA was reverse transcribed, the sequencing read expressed TCRB transcripts. The table came from immunoSEQ multiplex PCR; TCRdb's copy has only in-frame clones and leaves some out. The data hold approximately 200,000 clones, with around 9.6% observed a single time. The sequencing sample was made of naive CD4+ T cells from blood. The clonotype was recovered from a woman younger than 30 in good health. This chain joins TRBV27 and TRBJ2-7, with D tentatively TRBD2 (5 bases). The CDR3 DNA reads as TGTGCCAGCAGTTTAGGCCGGATAGCGAACGAGCAGTACTTC. It specifies CASSLGRIANEQYF.